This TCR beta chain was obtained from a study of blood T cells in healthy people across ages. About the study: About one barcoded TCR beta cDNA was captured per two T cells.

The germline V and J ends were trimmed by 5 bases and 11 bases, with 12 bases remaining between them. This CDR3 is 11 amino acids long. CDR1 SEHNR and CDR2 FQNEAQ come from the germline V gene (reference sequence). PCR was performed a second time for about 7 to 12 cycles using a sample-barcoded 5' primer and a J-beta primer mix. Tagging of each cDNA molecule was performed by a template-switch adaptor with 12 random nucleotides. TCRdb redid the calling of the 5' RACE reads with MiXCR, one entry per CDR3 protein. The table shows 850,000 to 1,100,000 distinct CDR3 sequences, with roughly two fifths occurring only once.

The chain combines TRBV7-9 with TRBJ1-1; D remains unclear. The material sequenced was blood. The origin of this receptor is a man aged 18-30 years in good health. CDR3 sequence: CASSPNLEAFF. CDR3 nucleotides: TGTGCCAGCAGCCCGAACCTTGAGGCTTTCTTT. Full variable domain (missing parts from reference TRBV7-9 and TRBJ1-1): DTGVSQNPRHKITKRGQNVTFRCDPISEHNRLYWYRQTLGQGPEFLTYFQNEAQLEKSRLLSDRFSAERPKGSFSTLEIQRTEQGDSAMYLCASSPNLEAFFGQGTRLTVV.